A selection of T cell receptor beta chains follows, all from one sample in a study of blood T cells in healthy people across ages. TCRdb reprocessed the 5' RACE reads with MiXCR, giving one entry per CDR3 protein. Of hundreds of thousands of distinct CDR3 sequences listed, roughly 50% are singletons. Sequencing was carried out using blood. The receptors were gathered from a woman in her sixties in good health. Both conserved end residues are part of each CDR3. Fields, in order: CDR3 protein, CDR3 DNA, D gene, J gene, clone size, V gene. The D gene is left open where the match is weak. A row's size may be missing; if present it is once, few, many or a size class.

CDR3 protein: CASRRLSSYNEQYF; CDR3 DNA: TGTGCCAGCAGGCGCCTGAGCTCCTACAATGAGCAGTACTTC; D gene: -; J gene: TRBJ2-7; clone size: -; V gene: TRBV9
CDR3 protein: CASRLGGEETQYF; CDR3 DNA: TGTGCCAGCAGGTTAGGGGGAGAAGAGACCCAGTACTTC; D gene: -; J gene: TRBJ2-5; clone size: -; V gene: TRBV28
CDR3 protein: CASSEDGHRGYVYEQYF; CDR3 DNA: TGTGCCAGCAGTGAGGACGGACACAGGGGTTACGTCTACGAGCAGTACTTC; D gene: TRBD1; J gene: TRBJ2-7; clone size: -; V gene: TRBV6-1
CDR3 protein: CASSPVASGRNIQYF; CDR3 DNA: TGTGCCAGCAGCCCAGTGGCTAGCGGCAGAAACATTCAGTACTTC; D gene: TRBD2; J gene: TRBJ2-4; clone size: -; V gene: TRBV7-2
CDR3 protein: CASSQGQVKTQYF; CDR3 DNA: TGTGCCAGCAGCCAAGGACAGGTCAAGACCCAGTACTTC; D gene: -; J gene: TRBJ2-5; clone size: -; V gene: TRBV3-1
CDR3 protein: CASSLGHRTAHGYTF; CDR3 DNA: TGTGCCAGCAGTTTAGGGCACCGGACAGCCCATGGCTACACCTTC; D gene: -; J gene: TRBJ1-2; clone size: many; V gene: TRBV28
CDR3 protein: CSVEDNRDRETQYF; CDR3 DNA: TGCAGCGTTGAAGATAACCGGGACCGGGAGACCCAGTACTTC; D gene: -; J gene: TRBJ2-5; clone size: -; V gene: TRBV29-1
CDR3 protein: CATPVDPRQREEQFF; CDR3 DNA: TGTGCCACGCCAGTCGACCCACGCCAGCGGGAAGAGCAGTTCTTC; D gene: TRBD2; J gene: TRBJ2-1; clone size: -; V gene: TRBV24-1
CDR3 protein: CASSAGGTADTQYF; CDR3 DNA: TGTGCCAGCAGCGCCGGTGGAACGGCAGATACGCAGTATTTT; D gene: -; J gene: TRBJ2-3; clone size: -; V gene: TRBV6-1
CDR3 protein: CASTPASATGELFF; CDR3 DNA: TGCGCCAGCACCCCCGCGTCGGCCACCGGGGAGCTGTTTTTT; D gene: -; J gene: TRBJ2-2; clone size: -; V gene: TRBV5-1
CDR3 protein: CASSPREGENIQYF; CDR3 DNA: TGTGCCAGCTCGCCCCGGGAAGGGGAGAACATTCAGTACTTC; D gene: -; J gene: TRBJ2-4; clone size: -; V gene: TRBV18
CDR3 protein: CASRTNRVWGYEQYF; CDR3 DNA: TGTGCCAGCAGGACCAACCGGGTCTGGGGGTACGAGCAGTACTTC; D gene: -; J gene: TRBJ2-7; clone size: -; V gene: TRBV28
CDR3 protein: CASSLGVPEQFF; CDR3 DNA: TGTGCCAGCAGCTTGGGCGTCCCAGAGCAGTTCTTC; D gene: -; J gene: TRBJ2-1; clone size: -; V gene: TRBV5-5
CDR3 protein: CASSLRLAGVRETQYF; CDR3 DNA: TGTGCCAGCAGCCTCCGACTAGCGGGAGTTCGAGAGACCCAGTACTTC; D gene: TRBD2; J gene: TRBJ2-5; clone size: -; V gene: TRBV14
CDR3 protein: CASSSGRCSYEQYF; CDR3 DNA: TGTGCCAGCAGCTCGGGACGGTGCTCCTACGAGCAGTACTTC; D gene: -; J gene: TRBJ2-7; clone size: -; V gene: TRBV7-2
CDR3 protein: CASSQGTGGISPLHF; CDR3 DNA: TGTGCCAGCAGCCAGGGGACAGGGGGTATTTCACCCCTCCACTTT; D gene: TRBD1; J gene: TRBJ1-6; clone size: -; V gene: TRBV7-9
CDR3 protein: CANSDGGANVLTF; CDR3 DNA: TGTGCCAACTCGGACGGTGGGGCCAACGTCCTGACTTTC; D gene: -; J gene: TRBJ2-6; clone size: -; V gene: TRBV11-2
CDR3 protein: CASSNPGISYEQYF; CDR3 DNA: TGTGCCAGCAGCAATCCCGGGATCTCCTACGAGCAGTACTTC; D gene: -; J gene: TRBJ2-7; clone size: few; V gene: TRBV7-6
CDR3 protein: CASSQDLGNEQFF; CDR3 DNA: TGCGCCAGCAGCCAAGATCTGGGCAATGAGCAGTTCTTC; D gene: -; J gene: TRBJ2-1; clone size: few; V gene: TRBV4-3
CDR3 protein: CASSLRGLAGVETQYF; CDR3 DNA: TGTGCCAGCAGTTTGCGGGGACTAGCGGGAGTAGAGACCCAGTACTTC; D gene: TRBD2; J gene: TRBJ2-5; clone size: -; V gene: TRBV27
CDR3 protein: CSASKGDTEAFF; CDR3 DNA: TGCAGTGCTAGTAAGGGGGACACTGAAGCTTTCTTT; D gene: -; J gene: TRBJ1-1; clone size: few; V gene: TRBV20-1
CDR3 protein: CASSFRYGGSGRDTQYF; CDR3 DNA: TGTGCCAGCAGCTTTCGATACGGCGGGAGCGGTCGAGATACGCAGTATTTT; D gene: TRBD2; J gene: TRBJ2-3; clone size: many; V gene: TRBV7-2
CDR3 protein: CASSPWTTKETQYF; CDR3 DNA: TGTGCCAGCTCACCATGGACGACCAAAGAGACCCAGTACTTC; D gene: -; J gene: TRBJ2-5; clone size: -; V gene: TRBV18
CDR3 protein: CASGYSGTGGEQYF; CDR3 DNA: TGTGCCAGTGGATACTCCGGGACAGGGGGCGAGCAGTACTTC; D gene: TRBD1; J gene: TRBJ2-7; clone size: -; V gene: TRBV7-3
CDR3 protein: CSATPGYPTSGANVLTF; CDR3 DNA: TGCAGTGCCACACCGGGATACCCAACCTCTGGGGCCAACGTCCTGACTTTC; D gene: -; J gene: TRBJ2-6; clone size: -; V gene: TRBV20-1
CDR3 protein: CASSLSLAGSYNEQYF; CDR3 DNA: TGTGCCAGCAGCTTATCTTTAGCGGGGTCCTACAATGAGCAGTACTTC; D gene: TRBD2; J gene: TRBJ2-7; clone size: many; V gene: TRBV7-9
CDR3 protein: CASSREAGLNTEAFF; CDR3 DNA: TGTGCCAGCAGCCGAGAGGCAGGGCTGAACACTGAAGCTTTCTTT; D gene: -; J gene: TRBJ1-1; clone size: -; V gene: TRBV7-2
CDR3 protein: CASSFRERDTEAFF; CDR3 DNA: TGTGCCAGCAGCTTTCGGGAGAGGGACACTGAAGCTTTCTTT; D gene: -; J gene: TRBJ1-1; clone size: few; V gene: TRBV7-2
CDR3 protein: CASSELIGGTPQQETQYF; CDR3 DNA: TGTGCCAGCAGTGAATTAATCGGGGGGACCCCTCAGCAAGAGACCCAGTACTTC; D gene: TRBD2; J gene: TRBJ2-5; clone size: few; V gene: TRBV25-1
CDR3 protein: CATSDFLAGGLTPHIGNTRELFF; CDR3 DNA: TGTGCCACCAGTGATTTTCTAGCGGGAGGGCTCACACCACACATCGGGAACACCAGGGAGCTGTTTTTT; D gene: TRBD2; J gene: TRBJ2-2; clone size: few; V gene: TRBV24-1
CDR3 protein: CASRPGLADLYEQYF; CDR3 DNA: TGTGCCAGCAGACCGGGACTAGCGGATCTCTACGAGCAGTACTTC; D gene: TRBD2; J gene: TRBJ2-7; clone size: -; V gene: TRBV6-2/TRBV6-3
CDR3 protein: CASSLGGKYEQFF; CDR3 DNA: TGTGCCAGCAGCTTAGGGGGGAAGTATGAGCAGTTCTTC; D gene: -; J gene: TRBJ2-1; clone size: few; V gene: TRBV7-3
CDR3 protein: CSVLKGLAGFDEQYF; CDR3 DNA: TGCAGCGTTTTAAAGGGTCTAGCGGGATTCGACGAGCAGTACTTC; D gene: TRBD2; J gene: TRBJ2-7; clone size: -; V gene: TRBV29-1
CDR3 protein: CAISEGTGYTGELFF; CDR3 DNA: TGTGCCATCAGTGAGGGGACAGGATACACCGGGGAGCTGTTTTTT; D gene: TRBD1; J gene: TRBJ2-2; clone size: -; V gene: TRBV10-3
CDR3 protein: CASSPGHQSNEQFF; CDR3 DNA: TGTGCCAGCAGCCCTGGACACCAATCCAATGAGCAGTTCTTC; D gene: -; J gene: TRBJ2-1; clone size: -; V gene: TRBV12-3/TRBV12-4
CDR3 protein: CASSLTPRWDLEQFF; CDR3 DNA: TGTGCCAGCAGCTTAACCCCGCGTTGGGACCTAGAGCAGTTCTTC; D gene: -; J gene: TRBJ2-1; clone size: -; V gene: TRBV7-3
CDR3 protein: CASSQGEGFREQYF; CDR3 DNA: TGTGCCAGCAGCCAAGGGGAGGGGTTTAGGGAGCAGTACTTC; D gene: TRBD2; J gene: TRBJ2-7; clone size: -; V gene: TRBV4-2
CDR3 protein: CSPRGGQRSGANVLTF; CDR3 DNA: TGCAGCCCGAGGGGGGGACAGCGCTCTGGGGCCAACGTCCTGACTTTC; D gene: -; J gene: TRBJ2-6; clone size: few; V gene: TRBV29-1
CDR3 protein: CASGGGEGPGEQYF; CDR3 DNA: TGTGCCAGCGGTGGAGGGGAGGGCCCTGGAGAGCAGTACTTC; D gene: TRBD2; J gene: TRBJ2-5; clone size: -; V gene: TRBV6-5
CDR3 protein: CASSRGLADYEQYF; CDR3 DNA: TGTGCCAGCAGCCGGGGACTAGCGGACTACGAGCAGTACTTC; D gene: TRBD2; J gene: TRBJ2-7; clone size: -; V gene: TRBV4-2
CDR3 protein: CATSDPPGTGKDEQFF; CDR3 DNA: TGTGCCACCAGTGACCCTCCAGGGACAGGGAAGGATGAGCAGTTCTTC; D gene: TRBD1; J gene: TRBJ2-1; clone size: many; V gene: TRBV24-1
CDR3 protein: CAIRYRTGINEQFF; CDR3 DNA: TGTGCCATCAGATACCGGACAGGAATTAATGAGCAGTTCTTC; D gene: TRBD1; J gene: TRBJ2-1; clone size: -; V gene: TRBV10-3
CDR3 protein: CASSVDGGHTGELFF; CDR3 DNA: TGTGCCAGCAGCGTAGATGGGGGACACACCGGGGAGCTGTTTTTT; D gene: -; J gene: TRBJ2-2; clone size: many; V gene: TRBV9